Below, one T cell receptor beta chain is given with its context. This record comes from a study of blood T cell repertoires in COVID-19. The wider study: T cells, B-cell-depleted T cells, or PBMCs provided the cDNA or gDNA that served as material.

Per the authors' pipeline: Reference gene primer amplification gave nucleated cell count estimates. TCRdb's table, derived via immunoSEQ multiplex PCR, lists solely in-frame clones and lacks some. That table supplies the V and J calls and clone size; D and trimming were determined from the DNA. The top ten clones hold about 3.3% of a sample with some 120,000 clones, 75% to 90% of them seen once. The sequencing sample was made of peripheral blood. The sequence came from a woman aged 80 or older with COVID-19, enrolled during active disease.

CDR3 bases: TGTGCCAGCAGCTCTGACAGGGGGCGGCTTGGTAATGAAAAACTGTTTTTT. Translated, it gives CASSSDRGRLGNEKLFF. The rearrangement uses TRBV7-9 and TRBJ1-4; 10 bases agree with TRBD1. The ends lost 4 bases at V and 4 bases at J; junction bases unmatched: 9. Per the germline V gene, CDR1 is SEHNR and CDR2 is FQNEAQ (reference sequence). This CDR3 has 17 amino acids.